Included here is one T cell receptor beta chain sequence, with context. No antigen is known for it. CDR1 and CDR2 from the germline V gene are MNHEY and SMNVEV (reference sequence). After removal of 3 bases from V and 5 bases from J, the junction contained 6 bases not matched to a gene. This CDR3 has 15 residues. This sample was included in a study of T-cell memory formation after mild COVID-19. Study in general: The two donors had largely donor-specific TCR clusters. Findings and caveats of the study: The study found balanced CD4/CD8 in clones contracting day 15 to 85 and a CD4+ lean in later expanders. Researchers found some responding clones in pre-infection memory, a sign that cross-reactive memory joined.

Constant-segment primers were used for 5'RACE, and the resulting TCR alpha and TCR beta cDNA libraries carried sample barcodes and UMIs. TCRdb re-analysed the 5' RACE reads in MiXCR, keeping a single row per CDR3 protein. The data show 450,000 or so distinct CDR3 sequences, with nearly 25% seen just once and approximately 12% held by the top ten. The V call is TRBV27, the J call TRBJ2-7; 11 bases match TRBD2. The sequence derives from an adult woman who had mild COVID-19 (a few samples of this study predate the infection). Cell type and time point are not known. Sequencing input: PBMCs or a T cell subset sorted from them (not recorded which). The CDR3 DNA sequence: TGTGCCAGCAGTTTGGCTAGCGGGAGGATTCACGAGCAGTACTTC. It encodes CASSLASGRIHEQYF.